These 11 T cell receptor beta chains originate from one sample sequenced in a study of response to subunit inactivated influenza vaccine. TCRdb re-analysed the RT-PCR reads in MiXCR, keeping a single row per CDR3 protein. The table lists some 570,000 distinct CDR3 sequences, approximately 11% of them singletons, with 8% to 13% in the top ten. This same sample was also part of a study on T cells expressing NK-cell markers. This second study notes: Template switching by 5'RACE with UMIs generated the TCR beta cDNA.

The sequencing here drew on PBMCs from blood, taken on the day of vaccination. Source of these receptors: a man aged 50-60 years who received an inactivated influenza vaccine.

This clonotype has just a few counts. The chain recombines TRBV4-3 with TRBJ2-3; 8 positions match TRBD2. In germline, CDR1 is LGHNA, CDR2 YSLEER. Trimming took 0 bases from V and 4 from J; bases not matched to a gene: 9. The CDR3 is made up of 17 amino acids. The CDR3 loop reads CASSQEWGREGPDTQYF. DNA for the CDR3: TGCGCCAGCAGCCAAGAATGGGGACGGGAGGGCCCAGATACGCAGTATTTT.

This clonotype was detected a few times. The genes are TRBV5-1 and TRBJ2-1; 8 positions agree with TRBD2. CDR3 length: 14 residues. Trimming took 2 bases from V and 3 from J; bases not matched to a gene: 1. Looked up from germline, CDR1 is SGHRS and CDR2 is YFSETQ. The CDR3 loop is CASSFSGIYNEQFF. The CDR3 DNA follows: TGCGCCAGCAGCTTTAGCGGGATCTACAATGAGCAGTTCTTC.

This clonotype was observed a few times. The chain combines TRBV29-1 with TRBJ2-7; 7 bases line up with TRBD1. The CDR3 length is 17 residues. The germline gives CDR1 SQVTM, CDR2 ANQGSEA. Unmatched junction bases numbered 23, after V lost 6 bases and J lost 6 bases. CDR3 loop: CSVDTFATGYGEREQYF. Written as DNA, the CDR3 is TGCAGCGTCGATACCTTCGCGACAGGGTACGGGGAACGCGAGCAGTACTTC.

This chain links TRBV7-2 with TRBJ2-3; no clear D. The germline V and J ends were trimmed by 0 bases and 5 bases, with 18 bases remaining between them. CDR3 length: 17 residues. The V gene's germline CDR1 is SGHTA and CDR2 FQGNSA. CDR3 amino acids: CASSLAPSGSGRDTQYF. Here the CDR3 DNA reads TGTGCCAGCAGCTTAGCGCCTTCAGGATCAGGTCGAGATACGCAGTATTTT.

This clonotype was found a few times. The rearrangement joins TRBV10-3 to TRBJ1-2, with a tentative D call TRBD1 (6 bases). Trimming pared 7 bases from V and 8 bases from J, leaving 17 bases between. Germline V gene data show CDR1 as ENHRY and CDR2 as SYGVKD. The CDR3 is 13 residues long. CDR3 nucleotides: TGTGCCATCACGACGGGACATCAGGGAGGCTACACCTTC. Protein product: CAITTGHQGGYTF.

This clonotype was detected a few times. V usage is TRBV30 and J usage is TRBJ2-2; 7 nucleotides align to TRBD1. The CDR3 spans 16 residues. The V segment lost 3 bases and the J segment 0 bases; nucleotides outside the gene matches: 7. Germline V lookup: CDR1 GTSNPN, CDR2 SVGIG (reference sequence). The DNA of the CDR3 is TGTGCCTGGAGCAAAGACAGGGTTCCGAACACCGGGGAGCTGTTTTTT. It codes for CAWSKDRVPNTGELFF. The variable domain in full, completed from reference TRBV30 and TRBJ2-2, reads SQTIHQWPATLVQPVGSPLSLECTVEGTSNPNLYWYRQAAGRGLQLLFYSVGIGQISSEVPQNLSASRPQDRQFILSSKKLLLSDSGFYLCAWSKDRVPNTGELFFGEGSRLTVL.

This clonotype occurred once. The rearrangement uses TRBV18 and TRBJ2-2; no clear D. From germline, CDR1 is KGHSH and CDR2 LQKENI. The germline V and J ends were trimmed by 3 bases and 0 bases, with 8 bases remaining between them. The CDR3 is 15 amino acids. CDR3 region: CASSPDYTNTGELFF. In DNA, the CDR3 is TGTGCCAGCTCACCTGATTATACGAACACCGGGGAGCTGTTTTTT. Complete variable domain (other parts from reference TRBV18 and TRBJ2-2): NAGVMQNPRHLVRRRGQEARLRCSPMKGHSHVYWYRQLPEEGLKFMVYLQKENIIDESGMPKERFSAEFPKEGPSILRIQQVVRGDSAAYFCASSPDYTNTGELFFGEGSRLTVL.

The chain links TRBV20-1 to TRBJ2-7, with 9 nucleotides matching TRBD2. From germline, CDR1 is DFQATT and CDR2 SNEGSKA (reference sequence). This CDR3 region has 16 residues. The V and J ends lost 3 bases and 7 bases, in that order; junction bases with no gene match: 16. In nucleotides, the CDR3 is TGCAGTGCTAGTTCCCTGGCGGGGGGGCGAATGTGGGAGCAGTACTTC. It specifies CSASSLAGGRMWEQYF.

This clonotype has only a few counts. The V gene is TRBV7-9, the J gene TRBJ1-1; D remains ambiguous. This CDR3 contains 13 residues. Germline V lookup: CDR1 SEHNR, CDR2 FQNEAQ (reference sequence). V lost 4 bases and J 6 bases, leaving 12 bases between the germline ends. The CDR3 sequence is CASSSRQESEAFF. Written as DNA, the CDR3 is TGTGCCAGCAGCTCGAGACAAGAATCTGAAGCTTTCTTT.

The rearrangement links TRBV20-1 to TRBJ2-1; D is unclear. V was pared by 5 bases and J by 2 bases, with 13 bases between. The CDR3 has 14 residues. Germline V gene sequence: CDR1 DFQATT, CDR2 SNEGSKA (reference sequence). CDR3 in amino acids: CSALGGVPYNEQFF. The CDR3 DNA reads as TGCAGTGCTCTGGGTGGGGTTCCCTACAATGAGCAGTTCTTC.

This clonotype was seen at least ten times. V usage is TRBV4-3 and J usage is TRBJ2-3; D is uncertain. Per the germline V gene, CDR1 is LGHNA and CDR2 is YSLEER. Trimming left V 0 bases short and J 0 bases short, with 22 bases between. The CDR3 is 20 residues long. The CDR3 region has the DNA TGCGCCAGCAGCCAAGAGGTTGGGCAGTTTATAGGATCTAGCACAGATACGCAGTATTTT. Its translation is CASSQEVGQFIGSSTDTQYF.